The present T cell receptor (beta chain) was sequenced within a study of glioma-infiltrating T cells. Amplification of TCR alpha and beta CDR3 regions from RNA used iRepertoire nested multiplex PCR. In TCRdb, the multiplex PCR reads were re-called with MiXCR into one record per CDR3 protein. The sample gives 150,000 to 200,000 distinct CDR3 sequences, more than 25% of which show up once; 20% to 25% is in the top ten. Broader study findings: Tissue-blood divergence was below expectation in non-neoplastic patients, above in gliomas.

This CDR3 is built from 15 residues. The ends were cut back, 3 bases at V and 4 bases at J, with 13 bases in the middle. Germline values: CDR1 KGHSH, CDR2 LQKENI. Of note for this clonotype: Its antigen is currently unknown.

The source is a human donor with low-grade glioma or glioblastoma, undergoing nonglioma brain surgery, or in good health (not recorded which). What was sequenced was glioma tissue, nonneoplastic brain tissue, or PBMCs (not recorded which). This chain uses TRBV18 with TRBJ1-3; D may be TRBD1 (6 bases). CDR3 amino acids: CASSPTGTTGNTIYF. CDR3 nucleotides: TGTGCCAGCTCACCGACCGGGACAACAGGAAACACCATATATTTT.